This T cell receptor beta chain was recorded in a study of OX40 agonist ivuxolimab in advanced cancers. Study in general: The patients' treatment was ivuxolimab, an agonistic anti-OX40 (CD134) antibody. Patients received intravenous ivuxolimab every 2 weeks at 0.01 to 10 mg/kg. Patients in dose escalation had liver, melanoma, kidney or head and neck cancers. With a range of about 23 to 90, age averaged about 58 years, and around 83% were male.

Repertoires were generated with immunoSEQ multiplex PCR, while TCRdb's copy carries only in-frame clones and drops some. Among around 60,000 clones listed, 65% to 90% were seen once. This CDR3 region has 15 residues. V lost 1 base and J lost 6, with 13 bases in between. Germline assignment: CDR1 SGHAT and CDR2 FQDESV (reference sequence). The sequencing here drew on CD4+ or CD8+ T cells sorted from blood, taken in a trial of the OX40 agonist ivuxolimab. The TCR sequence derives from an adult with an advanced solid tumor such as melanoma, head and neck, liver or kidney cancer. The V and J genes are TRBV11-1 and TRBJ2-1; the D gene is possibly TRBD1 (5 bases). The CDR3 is CASSLGGPGSNEQFF. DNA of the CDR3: TGTGCCAGCAGCTTAGGAGGCCCAGGGTCCAATGAGCAGTTCTTC.